This entry is about one T cell receptor beta chain. Its matching antigen is unknown. This sample was included in a study of vaccination effects on CD4 cells after COVID-19. The wider study: It was with approximately 10 IU/ml IL-2 and about 10 ug/ml peptides that some 2 million PBMC per well were cultured. The study, taken as a whole, reports: Late after vaccination, infection- and vaccine-induced clones showed marked clonal contraction. Researchers reported few convalescent patients and no early post-infection timepoints in the study.

Some clones are missing from TCRdb's copy, which holds only in-frame ones; the method was immunoSEQ multiplex PCR. This sample has about 76,000 clones; 77% occur once, and the top ten carry 2% to 2.5%. Between days 10 and 11 of culture, CD4+ T cells were separated out. It was on days 3 and 7 that half the medium was replaced with IL-2 medium. This receptor was identified in a human donor who received a COVID-19 vaccine. The starting material was CD4+ T cells from PBMCs cultured without peptide, obtained before COVID-19 vaccination.

Here the CDR3 DNA reads TGTGCCAGCGGGAAGATGTTCGATAGCAATCAGCCCCAGCATTTT. This codes for CASGKMFDSNQPQHF. The chain uses TRBV2 and TRBJ1-5; D ambiguous. CDR1 is SNHLY, CDR2 FYNNEI, per germline. V was clipped by 8 bases and J by 0 bases, with 14 bases between them. CDR3 length: 15 residues.